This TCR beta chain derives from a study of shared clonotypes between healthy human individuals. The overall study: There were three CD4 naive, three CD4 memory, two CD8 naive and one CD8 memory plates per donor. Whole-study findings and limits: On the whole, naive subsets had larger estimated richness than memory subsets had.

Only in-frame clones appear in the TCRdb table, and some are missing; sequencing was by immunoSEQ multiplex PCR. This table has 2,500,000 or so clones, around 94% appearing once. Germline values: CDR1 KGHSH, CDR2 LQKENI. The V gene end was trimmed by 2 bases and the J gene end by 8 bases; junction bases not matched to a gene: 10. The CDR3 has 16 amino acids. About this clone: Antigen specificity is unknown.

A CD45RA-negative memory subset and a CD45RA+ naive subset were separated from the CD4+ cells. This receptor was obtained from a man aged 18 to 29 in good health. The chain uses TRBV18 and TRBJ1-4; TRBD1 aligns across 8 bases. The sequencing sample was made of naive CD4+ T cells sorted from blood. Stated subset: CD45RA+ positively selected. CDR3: CASSPFAGQGEEKLFF. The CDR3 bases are TGTGCCAGCTCACCATTCGCCGGACAGGGAGAGGAAAAACTGTTTTTT.